This T cell receptor (beta chain) was identified in a study of blood T cell repertoires in COVID-19. The overall study: PBMCs, B-cell-depleted T cells, or T cells provided the cDNA or gDNA that made up the material.

The germline V gene encodes CDR1 SGHVS and CDR2 FNYEAQ. The CDR3 sequence is 17 residues long. V lost 5 bases, J lost 7 bases, and 14 bases stayed unmatched. In the original workflow: It was from reference gene primer amplification that nucleated cell counts were estimated. Generated by immunoSEQ multiplex PCR, the TCRdb table keeps only in-frame clones and is missing some. V, J and clone size reflect that table, while D and trimming were determined from the DNA. Of a few hundred thousand clones listed, 70% to 85% were seen once; the top ten hold nearly 9%. The chain couples TRBV7-6 to TRBJ2-4; TRBD2 matches at 10 bases. The origin of this receptor is an elderly man with acute or convalescent COVID-19. What was sequenced was peripheral blood. CDR3 residues: CASSLTSAGGPGNIQYF. As DNA, the CDR3 is TGTGCCAGCAGCCTTACATCAGCGGGAGGGCCCGGGAACATTCAGTACTTC.